These 14 T cell receptor beta chains share one sample of origin, sequenced in a study of Siglec-9 on CD8 T cells in melanoma. Assay used: immunoSEQ multiplex PCR; TCRdb lists only in-frame clones, some missing. This table has about 33,000 clones, roughly four fifths appearing once. Sequenced input: Siglec-9- CD8+ T cells sorted from blood. These receptors were collected from a human donor in good health.

The chain carries TRBV6-5 and TRBJ2-1, with D perhaps given as TRBD1 or TRBD2 (5 bases each). The ends were cut back, 6 bases at V and 2 bases at J, with 11 bases in the middle. The CDR3 sequence is 14 residues long. Germline lookup yields CDR1 MNHEY and CDR2 SVGAGI. The CDR3 sequence is CASRVGTAYNEQFF. The CDR3 DNA sequence: TGTGCCAGCAGGGTGGGGACGGCCTACAATGAGCAGTTCTTC.

The chain joins TRBV19 to TRBJ2-7; D gene uncertain. The V end was cut by 3 bases, the J end by 5 bases, with 11 bases between. This CDR3 region has 13 residues. Germline CDR1 is LNHDA and CDR2 is SQIVND (reference sequence). The CDR3 region is CASSINENNEQYF. As DNA, the CDR3 is TGTGCCAGTAGTATTAACGAGAACAACGAGCAGTACTTC.

The rearrangement uses TRBV11-2 and TRBJ1-2, with a weak D call TRBD1 (5 bases). The CDR3 has 15 residues. Per germline, CDR1 SGHAT and CDR2 FQNNGV. As DNA, the CDR3 is TGTGCTACTGGCTTCGTAGGGGATGTCGACTATGGCTACACCTTC. Translated, it gives CATGFVGDVDYGYTF.

For the CDR3, the DNA is TGTGCCAGCAGCTTAGCGGGGGCCCAAGATACGCAGTATTTT. It is translated as CASSLAGAQDTQYF. The V gene is TRBV7-6, the J gene TRBJ2-3; tentative D call: TRBD1 (6 bases). Germline assignment: CDR1 SGHVS and CDR2 FNYEAQ. V shed 0 bases and J shed 5 bases, with 9 bases lying between them. The CDR3 contains 14 residues.

The CDR3 DNA reads as TGTGCCAGCAGCCCAGGGGCTAGCCGCGATGAGCAGTTCTTC. Its translation: CASSPGASRDEQFF. This chain joins TRBV7-8 and TRBJ2-1; perhaps TRBD1 as D (6 bases). Germline values: CDR1 SGHVS, CDR2 FQNEAQ. The ends were cut back, 5 bases at V and 8 bases at J, with 16 bases in the middle. This CDR3 is 14 amino acids long.

The CDR3 coding sequence is TGTGCCAGCAGCGGGTGGACAGCTTACGAGCAGTACTTC. This sequence encodes CASSGWTAYEQYF. The J gene is TRBJ2-7, the V gene TRBV7-9; perhaps TRBD1 as D (6 bases). CDR1 SEHNR and CDR2 FQNEAQ come from the germline V gene (reference sequence). The CDR3 extends over 13 amino acids. V lost 5 bases and J lost 4, with 12 bases in between.

The V call is TRBV28, the J call TRBJ2-1; 8 bases agree with TRBD2. This CDR3 has 15 residues. V lost 6 bases and J lost 7; bases outside the gene matches: 11. Germline CDR1 and CDR2: MDHEN and SYDVKM. For the CDR3, the DNA is TGTGCCAGCAGCCGTACTAGCGGCCTTTGGAATGAGCAGTTCTTC. Translating it yields CASSRTSGLWNEQFF.

V gene TRBV6-1 combines with J gene TRBJ2-1; D call uncertain. V lost 2 bases and J 2 bases, leaving 13 bases between the germline ends. Germline values: CDR1 MNHNS, CDR2 SASEGT. The CDR3 contains 16 residues. The CDR3 loop is CASSERARLPYNEQFF. DNA for the CDR3: TGTGCCAGCAGTGAACGTGCTAGGCTGCCCTACAATGAGCAGTTCTTC.

The rearrangement uses TRBV18 and TRBJ2-7; the D gene is possibly TRBD2 (5 bases). Germline V CDR1 and CDR2: KGHSH, LQKENI. Deletions cut 3 bases from V and 3 bases from J, with 15 bases between. This CDR3 contains 15 residues. The DNA for the CDR3 is TGTGCCAGCTCACCCGCCGAGGGTTTAATCTACGAGCAGTACTTC. The encoded protein is CASSPAEGLIYEQYF.

This chain connects TRBV5-4 to TRBJ2-7; D is perhaps TRBD1 (6 bases). This CDR3 has 15 amino acids. CDR1 and CDR2 (germline): SGHNT, YYREEE (reference sequence). The V and J ends lost 0 bases and 0 bases respectively, with 10 bases between them. The CDR3 DNA follows: TGTGCCAGCAGCTTGGACAGGGAAAGCTCCTACGAGCAGTACTTC. This codes for CASSLDRESSYEQYF.

The chain links TRBV7-9 to TRBJ2-7, with unresolved D. Trimming cost V 1 base and J 0 bases, with 7 bases left between them. The CDR3 length is 14 residues. Germline loops: CDR1 SEHNR, CDR2 FQNEAQ (reference sequence). The CDR3 coding sequence is TGTGCCAGCAGCTTAGGGCAGGTCTCCTACGAGCAGTACTTC. Its protein product is CASSLGQVSYEQYF.

V is TRBV6-6 and J is TRBJ2-7; no firm D call. The CDR3 runs to 12 residues. Germline values: CDR1 MNHNY, CDR2 SVGAGI (reference sequence). V lost 6 bases and J 5 bases, leaving 11 bases between the germline ends. CDR3 region: CASSHISDEQYF. The DNA of the CDR3 is TGTGCCAGCAGCCACATCAGCGACGAGCAGTACTTC.

DNA of the CDR3: TGTGCCAGCAGTCCACTCGAGGGGATCACAGATACGCAGTATTTT. It specifies CASSPLEGITDTQYF. This chain uses TRBV7-9 with TRBJ2-3; D may match TRBD1 or TRBD2 (5 bases each). The CDR3 covers 15 residues. Germline V gene data show CDR1 as SEHNR and CDR2 as FQNEAQ (reference sequence). Trimming stripped 6 bases from V and 2 bases from J, with 15 bases between.

This rearrangement joins TRBV6-1 to TRBJ2-7; TRBD1 matches 7 bases. Per germline, CDR1 MNHNS and CDR2 SASEGT. V gave up 3 bases and J gave up 2 bases; unmatched junction bases: 1. The CDR3 is made up of 13 amino acids. For the CDR3, the DNA is TGTGCCAGCAGTGAGGGACAGCCCTACGAGCAGTACTTC. Its translation is CASSEGQPYEQYF.